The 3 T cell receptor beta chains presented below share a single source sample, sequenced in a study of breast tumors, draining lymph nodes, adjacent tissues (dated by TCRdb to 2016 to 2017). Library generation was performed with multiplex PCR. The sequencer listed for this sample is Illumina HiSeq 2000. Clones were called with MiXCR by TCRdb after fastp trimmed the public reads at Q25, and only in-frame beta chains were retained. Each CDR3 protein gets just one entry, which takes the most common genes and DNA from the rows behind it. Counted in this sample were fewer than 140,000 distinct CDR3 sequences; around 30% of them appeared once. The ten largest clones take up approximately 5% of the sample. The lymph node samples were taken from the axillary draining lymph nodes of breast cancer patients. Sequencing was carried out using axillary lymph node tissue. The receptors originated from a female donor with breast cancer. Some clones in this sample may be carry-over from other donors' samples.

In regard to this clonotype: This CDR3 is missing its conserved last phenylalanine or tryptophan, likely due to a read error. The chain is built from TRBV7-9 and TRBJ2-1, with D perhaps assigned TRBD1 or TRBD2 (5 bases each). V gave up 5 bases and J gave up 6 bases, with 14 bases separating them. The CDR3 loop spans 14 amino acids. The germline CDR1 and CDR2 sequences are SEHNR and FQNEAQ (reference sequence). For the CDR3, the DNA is TGTGCCAGCAGCCGGGGTGGGGACCGCAATGAGCAGTTCCCC. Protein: CASSRGGDRNEQFP.

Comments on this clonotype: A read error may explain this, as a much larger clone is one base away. CDR3 nucleotide sequence: TGTGCCAGCAGTCACTCGGCTGCCCCAGGGGTCAACGTCCTGACTTTC. This codes for CASSHSAAPGVNVLTF. The V and J genes are TRBV6-6 and TRBJ2-6; D might be TRBD1 (6 bases). Germline V gene lookup returns CDR1 MNHNY and CDR2 SVGAGI (reference sequence). The CDR3 is 16 amino acids.

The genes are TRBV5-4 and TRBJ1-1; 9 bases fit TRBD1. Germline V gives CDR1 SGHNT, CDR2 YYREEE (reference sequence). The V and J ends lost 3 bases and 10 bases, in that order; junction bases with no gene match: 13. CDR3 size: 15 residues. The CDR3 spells CASSYTGTGYGAAFF. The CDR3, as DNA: TGTGCCAGCAGCTATACCGGGACAGGGTACGGAGCAGCTTTCTTT.